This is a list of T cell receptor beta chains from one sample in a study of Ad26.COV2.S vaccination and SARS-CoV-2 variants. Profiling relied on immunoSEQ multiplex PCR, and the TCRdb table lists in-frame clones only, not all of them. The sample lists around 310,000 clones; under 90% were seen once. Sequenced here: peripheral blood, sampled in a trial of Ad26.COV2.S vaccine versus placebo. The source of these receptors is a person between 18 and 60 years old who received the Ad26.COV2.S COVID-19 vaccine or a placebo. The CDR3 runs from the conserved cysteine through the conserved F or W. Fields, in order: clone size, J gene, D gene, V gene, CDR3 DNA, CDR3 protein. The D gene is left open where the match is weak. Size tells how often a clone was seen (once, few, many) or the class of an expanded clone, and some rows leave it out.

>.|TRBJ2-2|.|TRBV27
TGTGCCAGCAGTTTGTGGCAGGGAGGCACCGGGGAGCTGTTTTTT
CASSLWQGGTGELFF
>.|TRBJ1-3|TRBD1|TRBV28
TGTGCCAGCACCATAGGGGCGGGACAGGGGATTACAGGTAGAAACACCATATATTTT
CASTIGAGQGITGRNTIYF
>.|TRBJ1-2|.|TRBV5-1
TGCGCCAGCAGCTTGTCGGGGGGCGATGGCTACACCTTC
CASSLSGGDGYTF
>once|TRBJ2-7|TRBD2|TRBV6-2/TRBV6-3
TGTGCCAGCAGTGACGGGACTAGCGGGGGGGCCGAGTACGAGCAGTACTTC
CASSDGTSGGAEYEQYF
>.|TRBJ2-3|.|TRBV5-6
TGTGCCAGCAGCTTAGAGTGGGCAGAATACACAGATACGCAGTATTTT
CASSLEWAEYTDTQYF
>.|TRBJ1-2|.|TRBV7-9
TGTGCCAGCAGCGACACCGGGACGGATTATGGCTACACCTTC
CASSDTGTDYGYTF
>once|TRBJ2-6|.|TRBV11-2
TGTGCCAGCAGACCAAGTTTCTCTGGGGCCAACGTCCTGACTTTC
CASRPSFSGANVLTF
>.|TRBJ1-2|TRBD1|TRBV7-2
TGTGCCAGCAGCCCGACAGGGGGCAACTATGGCTACACCTTC
CASSPTGGNYGYTF
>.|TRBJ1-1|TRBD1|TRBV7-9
TGTGCCAGCAGCTTACAGGGGGTCTCCGACACTGAAGCTTTCTTT
CASSLQGVSDTEAFF
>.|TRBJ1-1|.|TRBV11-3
TGTGCCAGCAGCTTGCGAGGGTCGCTAAACACTGAAGCTTTCTTT
CASSLRGSLNTEAFF
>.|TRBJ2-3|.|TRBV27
TGTGCCAGCAGTCCCGGAGATACGCAGTATTTT
CASSPGDTQYF
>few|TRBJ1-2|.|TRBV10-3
TGTGCCATCAGTGATGGGACCGCAGTTAACTATGGCTACACCTTC
CAISDGTAVNYGYTF
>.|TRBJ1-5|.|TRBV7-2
TGTGCCAGCAGCCCCCAAGTTCAATTAGTGGGGGGGCATCAGCCCCAGCATTTT
CASSPQVQLVGGHQPQHF
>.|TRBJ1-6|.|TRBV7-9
TGTGCCAGCAGCTTACTTTCGGCCCCAGGGCCTAATTCACCCCTCCACTTT
CASSLLSAPGPNSPLHF
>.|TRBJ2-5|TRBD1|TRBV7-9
TGTGCCAGCAGCCCTAGCCCCGGGACAGGTCGCCAAGAGACCCAGTACTTC
CASSPSPGTGRQETQYF
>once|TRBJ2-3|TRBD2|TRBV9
TGTGCCAGCAGCCCAGAGGGGACTAGCAGGGATACGCAGTATTTT
CASSPEGTSRDTQYF
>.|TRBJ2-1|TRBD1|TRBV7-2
TGTGCCAGCAGCTTAGTCGACAGGGCGAGGTACAATGAGCAGTTCTTC
CASSLVDRARYNEQFF
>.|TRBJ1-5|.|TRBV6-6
TGTGCCAGCAGTTACGTTAATAGGGGGAAGGATCAGCCCCAGCATTTT
CASSYVNRGKDQPQHF
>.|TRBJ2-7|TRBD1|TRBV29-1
TGCAGCGTCAACAGGGGAATCTCCTACGAGCAGTACTTC
CSVNRGISYEQYF
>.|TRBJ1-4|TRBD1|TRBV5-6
TGTGCCAGCAGCCCGACAGGGGTTGATGAAAAACTGTTTTTT
CASSPTGVDEKLFF
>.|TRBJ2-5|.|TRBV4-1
TGCGCCAGCAGCCAAGTTTGGGGGGACTTCGAGACCCAAGAGACCCAGTACTTC
CASSQVWGDFETQETQYF
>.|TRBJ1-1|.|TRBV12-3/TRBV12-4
TGTGCCAGCAGTCTCAGGGTTTTTGAAGCTTTCTTT
CASSLRVFEAFF
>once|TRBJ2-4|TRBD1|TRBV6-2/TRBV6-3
TGTGCCAGCAGTCCCCGGGACAGGGTAGCCAAAAACATTCAGTACTTC
CASSPRDRVAKNIQYF
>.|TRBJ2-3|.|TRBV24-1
TGTGCCACCAGTGATCCACCAGGGACCCGGGGGCAGGAAGGCGCAGATACGCAGTATTTT
CATSDPPGTRGQEGADTQYF
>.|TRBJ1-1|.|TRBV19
TGTGCCAGTAGTAGAAAGGGGGGGAACACTGAAGCTTTCTTT
CASSRKGGNTEAFF
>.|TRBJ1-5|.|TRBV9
TGTGCCAGCAGCGTAGAGGGTGGGAGCAATCAGCCCCAGCATTTT
CASSVEGGSNQPQHF
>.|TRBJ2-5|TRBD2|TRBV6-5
TGTGCCAGCAGCAGGACTAGCGGACCACAAGAGACCCAGTACTTC
CASSRTSGPQETQYF
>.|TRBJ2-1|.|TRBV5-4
TGTGCCAGCAGCTTAGGACCCCTATCTTATGAGCAGTTCTTC
CASSLGPLSYEQFF
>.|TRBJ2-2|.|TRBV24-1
TGTGCCACCAGTGATGTCCGGGGCTCCGGGGAGCTGTTTTTT
CATSDVRGSGELFF
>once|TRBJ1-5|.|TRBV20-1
TGCAGTGCTAGTCGCAGTGATTATCAGCCCCAGCATTTT
CSASRSDYQPQHF
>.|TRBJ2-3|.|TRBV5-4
TGTGCCAGCAGCCACGCCGGGCCTGAAACAGATACGCAGTATTTT
CASSHAGPETDTQYF
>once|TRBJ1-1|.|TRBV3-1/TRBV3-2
TGTGCCAGCAGCCAATCGAACACTGAAGCTTTCTTT
CASSQSNTEAFF
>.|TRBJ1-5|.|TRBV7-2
TGTGCCAGCAGCTTAGGATCGACAGGCCTTGGCCATCAGCCCCAGCATTTT
CASSLGSTGLGHQPQHF
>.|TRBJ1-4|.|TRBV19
TGTGCCAGTAGTTCAAAGGGAATTGGAAAACTGTTTTTT
CASSSKGIGKLFF
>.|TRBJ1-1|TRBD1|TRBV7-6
TGTGCCAGCAGCCAACAGGGGGGGGGCCCGAACACTGAAGCTTTCTTT
CASSQQGGGPNTEAFF